The T cell receptor beta chain described here comes from a study of CD8 T cells in ankylosing spondylitis. General observations from the study: It was reported that disease-linked clones were significantly enriched in matched ankylosing spondylitis synovial fluid. Existing reports had already noted some motif variants in reactive arthritis synovial fluid and blood. Seemingly distinctive of ankylosing spondylitis blood was a TCR beta motif formed by eight highly homologous variants.

Making use of molecular barcodes, quantitative 5'-RACE generated TCR beta libraries. TCRdb processed the 5' RACE reads anew with MiXCR; each CDR3 protein has one entry. The sample includes about 540,000 distinct CDR3 sequences, roughly 13% of them seen just once. This clonotype was detected a few times. Its antigen is not known. The sequenced material came from blood, either unsorted or a sorted T cell fraction (not recorded which). The clonotype was recovered from a male donor with ankylosing spondylitis.

CDR3 protein: CASRDSSSGNTIYF. The CDR3 region has the DNA TGTGCCAGCAGGGACAGCAGCTCTGGAAACACCATATATTTT. The rearrangement joins TRBV12-3 or TRBV12-4 to TRBJ1-3, with D possibly TRBD1 on 6 matching bases. Trimming took 6 bases from V and 0 from J, leaving 9 bases between them. The CDR3 runs 14 residues.